The 2 T cell receptor beta chains presented below share a single source sample, sequenced in a study of regulatory T cells in long-lasting Graves disease (dated by TCRdb to 2020 to 2023). The library was made by multiplex PCR. TCRdb lists the instrument as Illumina HiSeq 4000. TCR beta libraries were built with iRepertoire HTBI primers and Arm-PCR amplification of CDR3 regions. TCRdb trimmed the raw reads at Q25, called clones with MiXCR and kept productive beta chains. CDR3 protein sequences are deduplicated, and each keeps its most common genes and DNA. The sample includes fewer than 350,000 distinct CDR3 sequences, with under 20% observed a single time. The ten largest clones represent more than 35% of the sample. Taken with the paper, the label for time point translates to: newly diagnosed GD, antithyroid drugs for less than 3 months. For both TCR sequencing and RNA sequencing, RNA was extracted from PBMCs in TRIzol.

This material consisted of peripheral blood mononuclear cells (PBMCs), taken at new diagnosis, from a patient treated with antithyroid drugs. The receptors shown here come from a female donor with Graves disease.

Comments on this clonotype: A much bigger clone sits one base away, suggesting this may be a read error. CDR3 in DNA: TGTGCCAGCAGTTTCCGGACAGGGGGCTGGGAGCAGTACTTC. Its translation is CASSFRTGGWEQYF. V gene TRBV28 combines with J gene TRBJ2-7, with 11 bases that match TRBD1. Germline CDR1 is MDHEN and CDR2 is SYDVKM. The CDR3 contains 14 residues. The V and J ends lost 3 bases and 7 bases, in that order; junction bases with no gene match: 5.

This clonotype has at least ten counts. This chain joins TRBV2 and TRBJ2-7; D possibly uses TRBD1 or TRBD2 (5 bases each). CDR1 and CDR2 from the germline V gene are SNHLY and FYNNEI. Trimming shortened V by 10 bases and J by 5 bases, and 24 bases separated the two germline ends. There are 15 residues in the CDR3. The CDR3 coding sequence is TGTGCCACCAAAACAGGCCAGCGGCCTGGAGACGAGCAGTACTTC. The encoded protein is CATKTGQRPGDEQYF.